A single sample is the source of the 15 T cell receptor beta chains below, sequenced in a study of blood T cell repertoires in COVID-19. Generated by immunoSEQ multiplex PCR, the TCRdb table keeps only in-frame clones and is missing some. This table holds roughly 100,000 clones, more than 70% found once. Sample: peripheral blood. These receptor sequences come from a woman older than 75 in a cohort sampled during active COVID-19.

This chain connects TRBV10-3 to TRBJ2-3; D might be TRBD2 (6 bases). This CDR3 spans 18 amino acids. With 5 bases removed from V and 0 bases from J, the gap between germline ends came to 21 bases. CDR1 ENHRY and CDR2 SYGVKD come from the germline V gene. The DNA for the CDR3 is TGTGCCATCAGTTCCCGACTAGAAAGAGCCTCTAGCACAGATACGCAGTATTTT. This gives the protein CAISSRLERASSTDTQYF.

The chain recombines TRBV28 with TRBJ1-6; 9 bases match TRBD1. V shed 6 bases, J shed 14 bases, and the junction held 11 bases outside the gene matches. Germline CDR1 reads MDHEN; CDR2 reads SYDVKM. CDR3 length: 14 residues. The CDR3 is CASSATGGLVTLHF. The CDR3 nucleotides read TGTGCCAGCAGCGCGACAGGGGGTCTTGTGACCCTCCACTTT. The full variable domain, in which reference TRBV28 and TRBJ1-6 provide the parts outside the CDR3, is DVKVTQSSRYLVKRTGEKVFLECVQDMDHENMFWYRQDPGLGLRLIYFSYDVKMKEKGDIPEGYSVSREKKERFSLILESASTNQTSMYLCASSATGGLVTLHFGNGTRLTVT.

The chain carries TRBV5-1 and TRBJ2-7; 14 bases agree with TRBD2. CDR3 length: 16 amino acids. J gave up 1 base and V 4 bases, and 4 bases lay outside the gene matches. Germline V lookup: CDR1 SGHRS, CDR2 YFSETQ. In DNA form, the CDR3 reads TGCGCCAGCAGCCCAGGGACTAGCGGGAGTTCCTACGAGCAGTACTTC. Encoded protein: CASSPGTSGSSYEQYF.

The rearrangement uses TRBV19 and TRBJ2-5, with 8 bases fitting TRBD1. Germline CDR1 and CDR2: LNHDA and SQIVND (reference sequence). The ends lost 3 bases at V and 0 bases at J; junction bases unmatched: 6. The CDR3 length is 16 residues. DNA of the CDR3: TGTGCCAGTAGTATTCAGGGGGCGGCCAACCAAGAGACCCAGTACTTC. This gives the protein CASSIQGAANQETQYF.

This chain connects TRBV6-1 to TRBJ1-2; no definite D call. Germline V gene data show CDR1 as MNHNS and CDR2 as SASEGT. V shed 4 bases and J shed 4 bases, with 22 bases lying between them. This CDR3 spans 17 amino acids. CDR3 protein: CASSVDKVQSSLYGYTF. CDR3 sequence (DNA): TGTGCCAGCAGTGTTGACAAGGTTCAGTCCTCGCTCTATGGCTACACCTTC.

The chain links TRBV7-9 to TRBJ1-4, with unresolved D. Germline lookup yields CDR1 SEHNR and CDR2 FQNEAQ (reference sequence). The ends were cut back, 3 bases at V and 4 bases at J, with 9 bases in the middle. This CDR3 has 14 residues. The CDR3 region has the DNA TGTGCCAGCAGCTTTGCCGAGATTAATGAAAAACTGTTTTTT. It encodes CASSFAEINEKLFF.

The chain has TRBV15 and TRBJ2-3, with 10 bases identical to TRBD1. The trim removed 3 bases at V and 1 base at J, leaving 1 base unmatched. The CDR3 contains 15 residues. CDR1 and CDR2 from the germline V gene are LNHNV and YYDKDF (reference sequence). This CDR3 is CATSSGQGGTDTQYF. The CDR3 DNA sequence: TGTGCCACCAGCAGCGGACAGGGGGGCACAGATACGCAGTATTTT.

The chain combines TRBV4-1 with TRBJ2-7, with D maybe TRBD2 (6 bases). V was trimmed by 0 bases and J by 5 bases, leaving 29 bases between them. Germline CDR1 is MGHRA and CDR2 is YSYEKL. This CDR3 region has 20 residues. CDR3 bases: TGCGCCAGCAGCCAAGATCCGGAGGGGTATGGCGGGGCGACCCCCCACGAGCAGTACTTC. This codes for CASSQDPEGYGGATPHEQYF.

J is TRBJ2-7 and V is TRBV27; possibly TRBD2 for D (7 bases). The V and J ends lost 7 bases and 0 bases respectively, with 19 bases between them. The CDR3 contains 16 residues. Germline V gene lookup returns CDR1 MNHEY and CDR2 SMNVEV (reference sequence). The CDR3 DNA reads as TGTGCCAGCACGCCCATTGGGGCGGGGGCCTCCTACGAGCAGTACTTC. Protein sequence: CASTPIGAGASYEQYF.

The V call is TRBV10-1, the J call TRBJ2-3; 9 positions match TRBD1. Per the germline V gene, CDR1 is WNHNN and CDR2 is SYGVQD (reference sequence). Germline trimming cut 6 bases from V and 1 base from J; bases unmatched to any gene: 8. This CDR3 is 16 amino acids long. CDR3 residues: CASRQDRGAGTDTQYF. The CDR3 DNA follows: TGCGCCAGCAGACAGGACAGGGGAGCGGGCACAGATACGCAGTATTTT.

V is TRBV7-2 and J is TRBJ2-2; no clear D. CDR1 is SGHTA, CDR2 FQGNSA, per germline. Deletions cut 2 bases from V and 4 bases from J, with 8 bases between. This CDR3 spans 14 amino acids. The CDR3 is CASSLRRSTGELFF. CDR3 sequence (DNA): TGTGCCAGCAGCTTAAGGCGGAGCACCGGGGAGCTGTTTTTT.

This rearrangement joins TRBV4-1 to TRBJ2-3, with 12 bases matching TRBD2. Germline CDR1 reads MGHRA; CDR2 reads YSYEKL. Trimming took 1 base from V and 4 from J; bases not matched to a gene: 9. CDR3 size: 18 residues. CDR3: CASSQGKTSGRTADTQYF. DNA for the CDR3: TGCGCCAGCAGCCAAGGCAAGACTAGCGGGAGAACGGCAGATACGCAGTATTTT.

This clone was found a few times. J is TRBJ2-7 and V is TRBV4-1; D gene ambiguous. There are 15 residues in the CDR3. V was trimmed by 1 base and J by 6 bases, leaving 16 bases between them. Germline CDR1 is MGHRA and CDR2 is YSYEKL. The CDR3 spells CASSQGPYGQLEQYF. The DNA for the CDR3 is TGCGCCAGCAGCCAAGGACCCTATGGGCAGCTCGAGCAGTACTTC.

The genes are TRBV2 and TRBJ2-3, with TRBD1 as a possible D gene (6 bases). Trimming cost V 2 bases and J 1 base, with 10 bases left between them. The CDR3 length is 15 residues. Germline lookup yields CDR1 SNHLY and CDR2 FYNNEI. The CDR3 DNA reads as TGTGCCAGCAGTGAACGGGCAGGGGGCACAGATACGCAGTATTTT. Translated: CASSERAGGTDTQYF.

The gene calls are TRBV6-1 and TRBJ1-5; 10 bases are a match to TRBD1. Germline values: CDR1 MNHNS, CDR2 SASEGT. CDR3 length: 15 amino acids. Losses at the gene ends were 0 bases for V and 10 bases for J; bases not matched to a gene: 6. The CDR3 bases are TGTGCCAGCAGTGAAGCATCGGGACAGGGGAGACCCCAGCATTTT. Translated, it gives CASSEASGQGRPQHF.